The 32 T cell receptor beta chains below come from one sample, sequenced in a study of blood T cells in healthy people across ages. A J-beta primer mix and a sample-barcoded 5' primer were used in a second PCR of about 6 to 12 cycles. From the 5' RACE reads, TCRdb called clonotypes with MiXCR, one entry per CDR3 protein. Of around 1,700,000 distinct CDR3 sequences in the sample, 28% were seen once. Sequenced input: blood. These receptors all stem from a woman in her thirties in good health.

The chain carries TRBV6-2 or TRBV6-3 and TRBJ2-3; weak D call: TRBD2 (6 bases). V lost 8 bases and J lost 2, with 11 bases in between. This CDR3 is 13 amino acids long. Germline V gene data show CDR1 as MNHEY and CDR2 as SVGEGT. The CDR3 protein is CASGRDSTDTQYF. CDR3 DNA sequence: TGTGCCAGCGGGCGGGACTCCACAGATACGCAGTATTTT.

This clonotype was counted at least ten times. The chain links TRBV5-1 to TRBJ2-7; D perhaps matches TRBD2 (6 bases). The CDR3 sequence is 17 residues long. The germline V and J ends were trimmed by 0 bases and 2 bases, with 18 bases remaining between them. Germline lookup yields CDR1 SGHRS and CDR2 YFSETQ. CDR3 DNA sequence: TGCGCCAGCAGCTTGGCCGGGGGACGAACAGGCACCTACGAGCAGTACTTC. It codes for CASSLAGGRTGTYEQYF.

This clonotype was picked up many times. This chain links TRBV7-2 with TRBJ1-2; unclear D gene. The CDR3 has 11 amino acids. The V gene's germline CDR1 is SGHTA and CDR2 FQGNSA. The V and J ends lost 4 bases and 13 bases respectively, with 13 bases between them. This chain's CDR3 is CASSYGRVPTF. The CDR3 DNA sequence: TGTGCCAGCAGCTACGGCCGGGTCCCCACCTTC.

The chain joins TRBV27 to TRBJ2-1; 8 nucleotides align to TRBD2. Germline V gives CDR1 MNHEY, CDR2 SMNVEV (reference sequence). The CDR3 contains 14 residues. Germline trimming cut 4 bases from V and 4 bases from J; bases unmatched to any gene: 3. DNA for the CDR3: TGTGCCAGCAGTTCAGCGGGAGTGTACAATGAGCAGTTCTTC. This gives the protein CASSSAGVYNEQFF.

This clonotype occurred a few times. CDR3 protein: CASSLRTGTAAFF. The CDR3 DNA reads TGTGCCAGCAGCTTAAGGACCGGGACAGCCGCTTTCTTT. The rearrangement joins TRBV7-9 to TRBJ1-1; 7 bases are a match to TRBD1. Germline V CDR1 and CDR2: SEHNR, FQNEAQ (reference sequence). The CDR3 loop spans 13 amino acids. V was pared by 2 bases and J by 11 bases, with 8 bases of the junction left unmatched.

J is TRBJ1-2 and V is TRBV24-1, with a weak D call TRBD1 (6 bases). Trimming shortened V by 4 bases and J by 4 bases, and 9 bases separated the two germline ends. This CDR3 contains 13 residues. Germline CDR1 and CDR2: KGHDR and SFDVKD. The CDR3 spells CATSEQGIYGYTF. In DNA form, the CDR3 reads TGTGCCACCAGTGAACAGGGCATCTATGGCTACACCTTC.

The V gene is TRBV5-6, the J gene TRBJ2-1; D could derive from TRBD1 or TRBD2 (6 bases each). The CDR3 loop spans 16 amino acids. Trimming removed 1 base from V and 9 bases from J, with 20 bases in between. The germline gives CDR1 SGHDT, CDR2 YYEEEE. CDR3 in DNA: TGTGCCAGCAGCTTGAGGGGGGACCCCTCCAGGAGTGAGCAGTTCTTC. Translated, it gives CASSLRGDPSRSEQFF.

The DNA of the CDR3 is TGTGCCAGCAGCCGGACAGGCGACTCTGGAAACACCATATATTTT. Protein product: CASSRTGDSGNTIYF. This chain joins TRBV13 and TRBJ1-3, with 7 bases lining up with TRBD1. Germline lookup yields CDR1 PRHDT and CDR2 FYEKMQ (reference sequence). V shed 5 bases and J 0 bases; nucleotides not matched to a gene: 4. The CDR3 has 15 amino acids.

This clonotype was counted between two and nine times. The chain joins TRBV12-3 or TRBV12-4 to TRBJ2-1; no clear D. The V end lost 4 bases, the J end lost 6 bases, and 16 bases lay between the germline ends. The CDR3 contains 15 residues. The CDR3 sequence is CASSYTGSELNEQFF. The DNA of the CDR3 is TGTGCCAGCAGTTACACCGGGTCCGAACTCAATGAGCAGTTCTTC.

This clonotype was found a few times. The chain uses TRBV7-2 and TRBJ1-2; possible D gene TRBD1, 6 bases. The CDR3 runs 13 residues. Trimming took off 3 bases at V and 8 bases at J, with 13 bases between the two ends. Per germline, CDR1 SGHTA and CDR2 FQGNSA. DNA for the CDR3: TGTGCCAGCAGCTTCAGGGGCCCCTGGGGCTACACCTTC. As protein: CASSFRGPWGYTF.

Only a few counts were recorded for this clonotype. In nucleotides, the CDR3 is TGCAGCGGCTCCGGGGTCGACTATGGCTACACCTTC. This codes for CSGSGVDYGYTF. The chain carries TRBV29-1 and TRBJ1-2, with D unresolved. The CDR3 spans 12 residues. Trimming took 7 bases from V and 3 from J, leaving 12 bases between them. The V gene's germline CDR1 is SQVTM and CDR2 ANQGSEA. The full variable domain, completed using reference TRBV29-1 and TRBJ1-2, is SAVISQKPSRDICQRGTSLTIQCQVDSQVTMMFWYRQQPGQSLTLIATANQGSEATYESGFVIDKFPISRPNLTFSTLTVSNMSPEDSSIYLCSGSGVDYGYTFGSGTRLTVV.

V is TRBV20-1 and J is TRBJ2-5; 14 nucleotides agree with TRBD2. The CDR3 loop spans 16 amino acids. Germline CDR1 is DFQATT and CDR2 is SNEGSKA (reference sequence). V shed 4 bases and J 5 bases; nucleotides not matched to a gene: 9. The CDR3 DNA reads as TGCAGTGCTACGACTAGCGGGAGGGCTGTGGGGGAGACCCAGTACTTC. Its protein product is CSATTSGRAVGETQYF.

Here the CDR3 reads CASKAGPLYGYTF. As DNA, the CDR3 is TGTGCCAGCAAAGCAGGCCCCCTTTATGGCTACACCTTC. V usage is TRBV27 and J usage is TRBJ1-2; the D is unclear. The CDR3 contains 13 residues. Germline CDR1 and CDR2: MNHEY and SMNVEV (reference sequence). V was clipped by 7 bases and J by 5 bases, with 14 bases between them.

This clonotype was detected a few times. V is TRBV5-1 and J is TRBJ2-3, with TRBD2 as a possible D gene (5 bases). Per the germline V gene, CDR1 is SGHRS and CDR2 is YFSETQ. The CDR3 covers 17 residues. With 2 bases removed from V and 3 bases from J, the gap between germline ends came to 19 bases. The CDR3 loop is CASSLARGLGGTDTQYF. CDR3 in DNA: TGCGCCAGCAGCTTAGCTCGTGGACTTGGAGGTACAGATACGCAGTATTTT.

This clonotype showed up just a few times. The chain carries TRBV29-1 and TRBJ2-1; D may match TRBD1 or TRBD2 (5 bases each). The germline V gene encodes CDR1 SQVTM and CDR2 ANQGSEA. This CDR3 is built from 13 residues. The germline V and J ends were trimmed by 4 bases and 4 bases, with 11 bases remaining between them. The CDR3 DNA sequence: TGCAGCGTTGTAGGGACGGGTTACAATGAGCAGTTCTTC. Protein sequence: CSVVGTGYNEQFF.

This clonotype has only a few counts. The chain carries TRBV25-1 and TRBJ1-1, with a tentative D call TRBD1 (5 bases). The V end lost 4 bases, the J end lost 10 bases, and 16 bases lay between the germline ends. This CDR3 spans 13 amino acids. Germline V gene sequence: CDR1 MGHDK, CDR2 SYGVNS. The CDR3 bases are TGTGCCAGCAGTGTTGACCAGGGACTGAGAGCTTTCTTT. The encoded protein is CASSVDQGLRAFF.

This clonotype occurred a few times. The chain is built from TRBV6-1 and TRBJ2-6; TRBD1 matches 8 bases. With 6 bases clipped from V and 4 bases from J, the junction kept 11 bases outside the gene matches. The length of the CDR3 is 17 residues. The germline V gene has CDR1 MNHNS and CDR2 SASEGT. CDR3 protein: CASSRRLTGAGANVLTF. Written as DNA, the CDR3 is TGTGCCAGCAGCCGACGGTTGACAGGGGCGGGGGCCAACGTCCTGACTTTC.

Details on this clonotype: The junction shows a germline mismatch at one end, possibly a read error. CDR3 sequence: CASSLRSGANVRTF. The CDR3 DNA is TGTGCCAGCAGCCTACGCTCTGGGGCCAACGTCCGGACTTTC. The chain links TRBV12-3 or TRBV12-4 to TRBJ2-6; D is possibly TRBD1 (5 bases). The CDR3 consists of 14 residues.

Here the CDR3 reads CSASSGTGTTGELFF. The CDR3 DNA reads as TGCAGTGCCTCCTCCGGGACAGGGACGACCGGGGAGCTGTTTTTT. This chain uses TRBV20-1 with TRBJ2-2; TRBD1 agrees at 9 bases. Per the germline V gene, CDR1 is DFQATT and CDR2 is SNEGSKA (reference sequence). V gave up 6 bases and J gave up 5 bases; unmatched junction bases: 10. There are 15 residues in the CDR3.

The chain carries TRBV25-1 and TRBJ2-2; no reliable D call. Germline V gene data show CDR1 as MGHDK and CDR2 as SYGVNS. The CDR3 is 14 amino acids. The V and J ends lost 3 bases and 5 bases respectively, with 10 bases between them. CDR3 sequence reads: CASSDVGRTGELFF. CDR3 in DNA: TGTGCCAGCAGTGACGTCGGCAGGACCGGGGAGCTGTTTTTT.

This clonotype was seen more than once but under ten times. Mismatch with germline at one junction end may stem from a read error. The V call is TRBV27, the J call TRBJ2-5, with 10 bases that match TRBD2. Germline-derived CDR1 and CDR2 are MNHEY and SMNVEV (reference sequence). The CDR3 extends over 15 amino acids. The DNA for the CDR3 is TGTGCCAGCAGGACTCAGCGGGGGGGCCAAAAGACCCAGTACTTC. Translating it yields CASRTQRGGQKTQYF.

The chain recombines TRBV6-1 with TRBJ1-5, with 9 nucleotides matching TRBD1. Trimming at V came to 1 base and at J to 4 bases, leaving 2 bases not matched to a gene. Per germline, CDR1 MNHNS and CDR2 SASEGT. The CDR3 totals 15 residues. CDR3 DNA: TGTGCCAGCAGTGAAGGAGGGACAGGGAATCAGCCCCAGCATTTT. Translating gives CASSEGGTGNQPQHF.

V and J are TRBV6-1 and TRBJ2-5; 8 nucleotides align to TRBD2. The last part of the DNA fits TRBJ2-7 better; the J call may be wrong. Germline V lookup: CDR1 MNHNS, CDR2 SASEGT. There are 15 residues in the CDR3. The CDR3 sequence: CASSEGGSGGYEQYF. In nucleotides, the CDR3 is TGTGCCAGCAGTGAAGGTGGGAGCGGGGGATACGAGCAGTACTTC.

This chain uses TRBV4-1 with TRBJ2-3, with TRBD2 as a possible D gene (5 bases). This CDR3 is 17 amino acids long. Trimming stripped 5 bases from V and 2 bases from J, with 20 bases between. Germline V gives CDR1 MGHRA, CDR2 YSYEKL. The CDR3 sequence is CASSSPGGPSHTDTQYF. For the CDR3, the DNA is TGCGCCAGCAGCTCCCCGGGCGGGCCTTCCCACACAGATACGCAGTATTTT.

Many counts were recorded for this clonotype. The chain joins TRBV10-3 to TRBJ2-7; no clear D. Germline V gives CDR1 ENHRY, CDR2 SYGVKD. The CDR3 runs 16 residues. The V end was cut by 0 bases, the J end by 0 bases, with 12 bases between. CDR3 amino acids: CAISESYIESSYEQYF. CDR3 in DNA: TGTGCCATCAGTGAGTCGTATATAGAGAGCTCCTACGAGCAGTACTTC.

The V and J genes are TRBV4-1 and TRBJ2-4, with 7 bases lining up with TRBD2. Germline V gives CDR1 MGHRA, CDR2 YSYEKL. This CDR3 contains 15 residues. Losses at the gene ends were 1 base for V and 15 bases for J; bases not matched to a gene: 15. CDR3 in DNA: TGCGCCAGCAGCCAAGCACCTAGCGGCTCCAATGAGCCGTACTTC. This encodes CASSQAPSGSNEPYF.

In DNA, the CDR3 is TGCAGCGCCCTTAATGGCTGCGAGCAGTACTTC. This translates into CSALNGCEQYF. This sequence joins TRBV29-1 and TRBJ2-7, with D unresolved. In germline, CDR1 is SQVTM, CDR2 ANQGSEA. The CDR3 sequence is 11 residues long. Trimming took 7 bases from V and 6 from J, leaving 13 bases between them.

The J gene is TRBJ1-5, the V gene TRBV7-2; weak D call: TRBD1 (6 bases). This CDR3 region has 16 residues. Trimming cost V 0 bases and J 4 bases, with 13 bases left between them. In germline, CDR1 is SGHTA, CDR2 FQGNSA. CDR3 sequence (DNA): TGTGCCAGCAGCTTAGCCTCTGGGGGCCTTAATCAGCCCCAGCATTTT. Amino acid sequence: CASSLASGGLNQPQHF.

This clonotype came up many times. The V gene is TRBV14, the J gene TRBJ2-1; D unresolved. The germline CDR1 and CDR2 sequences are SGHDN and FVKESK. This CDR3 region has 15 residues. V dropped 0 bases and J dropped 8 bases, with 14 bases sitting between them. Written as DNA, the CDR3 is TGTGCCAGCAGCCAAGAGGTACGGTCTAGGTATGAGCAGTTCTTC. This sequence encodes CASSQEVRSRYEQFF.

This clonotype was picked up many times. J is TRBJ2-1 and V is TRBV3-1; 8 bases are shared with TRBD2. The CDR3 totals 14 residues. The germline V gene encodes CDR1 LGHDT and CDR2 YNNKEL (reference sequence). Trimming cost V 1 base and J 9 bases; bases outside gene matches: 5. DNA for the CDR3: TGTGCCAGCAGCCAAGCGGGAGGGCAGAGTGAGCAGTTCTTC. It codes for CASSQAGGQSEQFF.

This clonotype was picked up a small number of times. V gene TRBV12-3 or TRBV12-4 combines with J gene TRBJ2-2; D remains ambiguous. V was shortened by 7 bases and J by 0 bases, with 6 bases between the two germline ends. The CDR3 has 13 amino acids. The chain's CDR3 is CASTQTNTGELFF. CDR3 in DNA: TGTGCCAGCACCCAGACGAACACCGGGGAGCTGTTTTTT.

The rearrangement links TRBV6-5 to TRBJ2-3, with 10 bases identical to TRBD2. Germline CDR1 and CDR2: MNHEY and SVGAGI. Unmatched junction bases numbered 5, after V lost 5 bases and J lost 6 bases. The CDR3 length is 14 residues. The CDR3 region has the DNA TGTGCCAGCAGTACTAGCGGGGTTGGGGATACGCAGTATTTT. Translating it yields CASSTSGVGDTQYF.